The rows below give T cell receptor beta chains drawn from one sample of a study of human T cells and chemical hapten exposure. TCRdb reprocessed the RACE reads via MiXCR and lists one record per CDR3 protein. The data contain approximately 370,000 distinct CDR3 sequences, 5% to 6.5% of them singletons. The specimen comprised whole blood, sampled in connection with sensitization to the hapten diphenylcyclopropenone (DPC). The receptors here all came from a woman aged 18-29 years with alopecia areata. Some clones in this sample may be carry-over from other donors' samples. Both conserved end residues are part of each CDR3. The order of the fields is clone size, J gene, V gene, D gene, CDR3 protein, CDR3 DNA. A D gene is named only where the DNA matches it firmly. Where a row states a size, it is once, few, many or the class of an expanded clone; other rows omit it.

. TRBJ2-2 TRBV10-3 TRBD2 CAISESMLAGNTANTGELFF TGTGCCATCAGTGAGTCAATGCTAGCGGGGAATACCGCGAACACCGGGGAGCTGTTTTTT
. TRBJ2-2 TRBV7-2 . CASSSRTNTGELFF TGTGCCAGCAGCAGCAGGACAAACACCGGGGAGCTGTTTTTT
. TRBJ1-5 TRBV4-2 . CASSQEGQFNQPQHF TGTGCCAGCAGCCAAGAGGGACAATTCAATCAGCCCCAGCATTTT
many TRBJ1-6 TRBV6-2/TRBV6-3 . CASSYSTVGTETHSPLHF TGTGCCAGCAGTTACTCAACGGTTGGAACTGAAACTCATTCACCCCTCCACTTT
few TRBJ2-7 TRBV10-3 TRBD2 CAIRDGTSGAYEQYF TGTGCCATCAGGGACGGGACTAGCGGAGCCTACGAGCAGTACTTC
few TRBJ1-1 TRBV12-3/TRBV12-4 . CASSYDMRNTEAFF TGTGCCAGCAGTTACGACATGAGGAACACTGAAGCTTTCTTT
. TRBJ2-7 TRBV4-1 TRBD2 CASSHVPSGGNYEQYF TGCGCCAGCAGCCATGTTCCTAGCGGGGGGAACTACGAGCAGTACTTC
few TRBJ1-6 TRBV9 . CASSVGGSQNSPLHF TGTGCCAGCAGCGTAGGAGGCAGTCAGAATTCACCCCTCCACTTT
many TRBJ2-5 TRBV27 . CASSSVNTGVFQETQYF TGTGCCAGCAGTTCCGTGAATACAGGAGTATTCCAAGAGACCCAGTACTTC
few TRBJ2-1 TRBV9 TRBD2 CASSVARTSPSNEQFF TGTGCCAGCAGCGTAGCAAGGACTAGCCCCTCAAATGAGCAGTTCTTC
few TRBJ2-5 TRBV11-2 . CASSPIEGQETQYF TGTGCCAGCAGCCCGATTGAGGGTCAAGAGACCCAGTACTTC
many TRBJ1-2 TRBV4-3 . CASSQDSRIYGYTF TGCGCCAGCAGCCAAGATTCCAGGATCTATGGCTACACCTTC
many TRBJ2-7 TRBV4-3 TRBD1 CASSQEQGLSYEQYF TGCGCCAGCAGCCAAGAACAGGGGCTCTCCTACGAGCAGTACTTC
. TRBJ2-7 TRBV5-1 . CASTEAGTPYEQYF TGCGCCAGCACCGAAGCCGGGACACCCTACGAGCAGTACTTC
many TRBJ2-7 TRBV4-3 . CASSHPLGEQYF TGCGCCAGCAGCCATCCCTTGGGGGAGCAGTACTTC
few TRBJ2-1 TRBV13 . CASSLRLLTYNEQFF TGTGCCAGCAGCTTACGACTCCTTACCTACAATGAGCAGTTCTTC
many TRBJ2-1 TRBV20-1 . CSFGDEYNEQFF TGCAGCTTTGGAGACGAGTACAATGAGCAGTTCTTC
many TRBJ2-1 TRBV2 TRBD2 CASRASGGAFEQFF TGTGCCAGCAGAGCCAGCGGGGGGGCCTTTGAGCAGTTCTTC
. TRBJ2-3 TRBV20-1 TRBD2 CSASGTSGGGIKDTQYF TGCAGTGCTTCCGGGACTAGCGGGGGGGGAATCAAAGATACGCAGTATTTT
. TRBJ2-2 TRBV12-3/TRBV12-4 TRBD1 CASITSGGQGDDTGELFF TGTGCCAGCATCACCTCCGGTGGACAGGGGGACGACACCGGGGAGCTGTTTTTT
. TRBJ2-7 TRBV19 TRBD1 CASSTGQGSYEQYF TGTGCCAGTAGTACCGGACAGGGATCCTACGAGCAGTACTTC
. TRBJ1-5 TRBV6-5 . CASSFHRNSNQPQHF TGTGCCAGCAGTTTCCACAGGAATAGCAATCAGCCCCAGCATTTT
. TRBJ2-6 TRBV27 . CASSSSGHSGANVLTF TGTGCCAGCAGTTCCTCAGGGCACTCTGGGGCCAACGTCCTGACTTTC
many TRBJ1-5 TRBV20-1 TRBD1 CSAREDRGHQPQHF TGCAGTGCTAGGGAGGACAGGGGGCATCAGCCCCAGCATTTT
many TRBJ1-1 TRBV5-1 TRBD1 CASSSGQGESVNTEAFF TGCGCCAGCAGCTCCGGACAGGGTGAATCGGTGAACACTGAAGCTTTCTTT
few TRBJ2-3 TRBV6-1 TRBD1 CASTLTGLLTDTQYF TGTGCCAGCACTCTGACAGGGCTATTAACAGATACGCAGTATTTT
few TRBJ2-2 TRBV25-1 TRBD2 CASSEFSSGATAGELFF TGTGCCAGCAGTGAATTTAGCAGCGGGGCGACCGCCGGGGAGCTGTTTTTT
many TRBJ1-1 TRBV2 . CASSEALRETHQAFF TGTGCCAGCAGTGAAGCGCTTCGTGAGACGCACCAAGCTTTCTTT
many TRBJ2-4 TRBV15 . CATSEEAKNIQYF TGTGCCACCAGCGAGGAAGCCAAAAACATTCAGTACTTC
many TRBJ1-2 TRBV7-3 . CASSYSGTAPSSDGYTF TGTGCCAGCAGCTACTCCGGGACGGCCCCTTCCTCGGATGGCTACACCTTC
. TRBJ2-7 TRBV11-1 TRBD1 CASSLTGVDEQYF TGTGCCAGCAGCCTCACAGGGGTGGACGAGCAGTACTTC
many TRBJ2-5 TRBV5-1 TRBD2 CASSTLTSGKETQYF TGCGCCAGCAGCACCTTGACTAGCGGGAAAGAGACCCAGTACTTC
. TRBJ2-1 TRBV12-3/TRBV12-4 . CASSLASWVYNEQFF TGTGCCAGCAGTTTGGCCTCGTGGGTGTACAATGAGCAGTTCTTC
few TRBJ1-1 TRBV12-2 . CASRYTPPDREFTEAFF TGTGCAAGTCGCTACACACCCCCAGACAGGGAGTTCACTGAAGCTTTCTTT
many TRBJ1-6 TRBV7-2 . CASSLATRGSSYNSPLHF TGTGCCAGCAGCTTAGCGACACGAGGGAGCTCCTATAATTCACCCCTCCACTTT
. TRBJ1-4 TRBV7-9 . CASSSLNYHQDATNEKLFF TGTGCCAGCAGCTCGCTAAATTATCACCAGGATGCAACTAATGAAAAACTGTTTTTT
few TRBJ1-5 TRBV4-3 . CASSQDRLYQPQHF TGCGCCAGCAGCCAAGACAGACTGTATCAGCCCCAGCATTTT
. TRBJ1-1 TRBV11-3 TRBD1 CASSPRGDSETNTEAFF TGTGCCAGCAGCCCACGTGGGGACAGCGAAACCAACACTGAAGCTTTCTTT
many TRBJ2-1 TRBV6-2/TRBV6-3 . CASSYSRHGNEQFF TGTGCCAGCAGTTACTCGAGACATGGCAATGAGCAGTTCTTC
few TRBJ2-5 TRBV5-1 . CASSLSGAQETQYF TGCGCCAGCAGCTTGTCAGGGGCCCAAGAGACCCAGTACTTC
few TRBJ1-2 TRBV29-1 . CSLNAYGYTF TGCAGCCTTAACGCGTATGGCTACACCTTC
few TRBJ2-7 TRBV3-1 . CASSLAGELSYEQYF TGTGCCAGCAGCCTCGCGGGCGAACTTTCCTACGAGCAGTACTTC
. TRBJ2-6 TRBV10-3 . CAISETGYSGANVLTF TGTGCCATCAGTGAGACCGGGTACTCTGGGGCCAACGTCCTGACTTTC
few TRBJ1-1 TRBV20-1 . CSATRTLPPEAFF TGCAGTGCTACCCGCACCCTCCCGCCTGAAGCTTTCTTT
few TRBJ1-5 TRBV10-3 . CAISGDANQPQHF TGTGCCATCAGTGGGGACGCCAATCAGCCCCAGCATTTT
. TRBJ2-7 TRBV7-9 . CASSLLAPYEQYF TGTGCCAGCAGCTTATTGGCTCCCTACGAGCAGTACTTC
few TRBJ2-3 TRBV7-9 . CASSSPEDTDTQYF TGTGCCAGCAGCTCTCCGGAGGACACAGATACGCAGTATTTT
many TRBJ1-5 TRBV28 . CASSLFGDQPQHF TGTGCCAGCAGTTTATTCGGGGATCAGCCCCAGCATTTT
few TRBJ2-7 TRBV4-2 . CASSQDEGGHYEQYF TGTGCCAGCAGCCAAGACGAGGGAGGTCACTACGAGCAGTACTTC
. TRBJ1-1 TRBV4-1 . CASSPQALGTEAFF TGCGCCAGCAGCCCGCAGGCGTTGGGCACTGAAGCTTTCTTT
few TRBJ1-2 TRBV11-2 TRBD1 CASSSDRDSGYTF TGTGCCAGCAGTTCGGACAGGGACTCTGGCTACACCTTC
many TRBJ1-5 TRBV6-1 . CASRGVPTLAIRNQPQHF TGTGCCAGCAGAGGGGTGCCCACTCTAGCAATTCGCAATCAGCCCCAGCATTTT
many TRBJ1-6 TRBV4-2 . CASSQDLSSGSDSPLHF TGTGCCAGCAGCCAAGACCTCAGTTCAGGGTCGGATTCACCCCTCCACTTT
. TRBJ2-6 TRBV5-1 TRBD1 CPSSPGTGGPGANVLTF TGCCCCAGCAGCCCCGGGACAGGGGGGCCTGGGGCCAACGTCCTGACTTTC